Listed below are T cell receptor beta chains from one sample, sequenced in a study of T cells in Graves' hyperthyroidism and ophthalmopathy. TCRdb recomputed calls from the multiplex PCR reads with MiXCR, one row per CDR3 protein. The data contain some 270,000 distinct CDR3 sequences, roughly 15% of them singletons. Material: blood. The receptors here all came from a woman aged 40 to 50 with Graves' hyperthyroidism. Each CDR3 is given with its conserved first and last residue. A D gene is named only where the DNA matches it firmly. Expanded clones get a size class; other rows say once, few or many, or leave the size out.

D	size	V	J	DNA	CDR3
.	.	TRBV27	TRBJ2-7	TGTGCCAGCAGTTTTGGTACCAGTGCTACCTACGAGCAGTACTTC	CASSFGTSATYEQYF
.	many	TRBV2	TRBJ1-2	TGTGCCAGCAGTCGGGCGCGGGTTCGTACCTTC	CASSRARVRTF
.	.	TRBV5-1	TRBJ1-1	TGCGCCAGCAGCTTGTATGGTCTAAACACTGAAGCTTTCTTT	CASSLYGLNTEAFF
.	.	TRBV12-3/TRBV12-4	TRBJ2-2	TGTGCCAGCACCGGGACCCCCGCCATCGGGGAGCTGTTTTTT	CASTGTPAIGELFF
TRBD2	many	TRBV3-1	TRBJ2-3	TGTGCCAGCAGCCCATGGGGAGACACTAGCGGGCTCACAGATACGCAGTATTTT	CASSPWGDTSGLTDTQYF
TRBD2	few	TRBV7-2	TRBJ2-3	TGTGCCAGCAGCTTCTACCACTCGACTAGCGGCACAGATACGCAGTATTTT	CASSFYHSTSGTDTQYF
.	many	TRBV5-5	TRBJ1-6	TGTGCCAGCCCTCCAGGACGCGTCCACTTT	CASPPGRVHF
TRBD1	many	TRBV25-1	TRBJ1-1	TGTGCCAGCAGTGACACAGGGGCGGATGAAGCTTTCTTT	CASSDTGADEAFF
.	.	TRBV29-1	TRBJ2-3	TGCAGCGTTGACAGGGACCCAACAGATACGCAGTATTTT	CSVDRDPTDTQYF
TRBD2	many	TRBV28	TRBJ2-3	TGTGCCAGCGGTACCCTAGCGGGAGGGGCAGATACGCAGTATTTT	CASGTLAGGADTQYF
TRBD2	few	TRBV5-1	TRBJ2-1	TGCGCCAGCAGCCACGGACTAGCGGGTACCGAGCAGTTCTTC	CASSHGLAGTEQFF
.	.	TRBV6-2/TRBV6-3	TRBJ1-5	TGTGCCAGCAGAAGGGGGGGGGCGAGTTATCAGCCCCAGCATTTT	CASRRGGASYQPQHF
.	few	TRBV19	TRBJ2-2	TGTGCCAGCGCACTCAGGGGCGGATGGGACACCGGGGAGCTGTTTTTT	CASALRGGWDTGELFF
.	many	TRBV3-1	TRBJ2-7	TGTGCCAGCAGCCAAGGTAACAGCCCTGGGCAGTACTTC	CASSQGNSPGQYF
.	many	TRBV12-3/TRBV12-4	TRBJ1-4	TGTGCCAGTTTAGGACAGTACGATGAAAAACTGTTTTTT	CASLGQYDEKLFF
.	many	TRBV2	TRBJ1-1	TGTGCCAGCAGTGAAGCTTTGGGAACCCTGAACACTGAAGCTTTCTTT	CASSEALGTLNTEAFF
.	many	TRBV30	TRBJ1-5	TGTGCCGGAGGGTGGAGGATCGGACAGCCCCAGCATTTT	CAGGWRIGQPQHF
.	many	TRBV2	TRBJ1-6	TGTGCCAGCAGCGGACGCCCAAATTCACCCCTCCACTTT	CASSGRPNSPLHF
.	.	TRBV5-1	TRBJ1-3	TGCGCCAGCCGACCTGAGATTTCTGGAAACACCATATATTTT	CASRPEISGNTIYF
.	.	TRBV20-1	TRBJ2-4	TGCAGTGCTATTCAGATGGCCAAAAACATTCAGTACTTC	CSAIQMAKNIQYF
.	.	TRBV7-9	TRBJ2-1	TGTGCCAGCAGCTTAACTAGGGGCCCGGACAGCTATTACAATGAGCAGTTCTTC	CASSLTRGPDSYYNEQFF
TRBD1	many	TRBV6-1	TRBJ2-3	TGTGCCAGCATTAGAAGGGGGCCGCTTATGATAGATACGCAGTATTTT	CASIRRGPLMIDTQYF
.	many	TRBV28	TRBJ1-2	TGTGCCAGCAGCCCTAAGGGGCTATATGGCTACACCTTC	CASSPKGLYGYTF
.	many	TRBV20-1	TRBJ1-5	TGCAGTGTTCAAACGTCGGGGCAGCCCCAGCATTTT	CSVQTSGQPQHF
.	many	TRBV28	TRBJ2-2	TGTGCCAGCCGCGAGGTGGGCGGGGAGCTGTTTTTT	CASREVGGELFF
TRBD1	many	TRBV6-1	TRBJ2-7	TGTGCCACGGGACAGCCTTTGTACGAGCAGTACTTC	CATGQPLYEQYF
.	few	TRBV7-9	TRBJ2-1	TGTGCCAGCAGCTATTATCACAGGAATATCCCCTACAATGAGCAGTTCTTC	CASSYYHRNIPYNEQFF
.	once	TRBV15	TRBJ2-5	TGTGTCACCAGCAGAGATGATCGCTATGAGGGGGAGACCCAGTACTTC	CVTSRDDRYEGETQYF
.	many	TRBV5-1	TRBJ2-3	TGCGCCAGCAGCCCGGGCCCCCAAACAGATACGCAGTATTTT	CASSPGPQTDTQYF
TRBD1	many	TRBV2	TRBJ1-2	TGTGCCAGCAGTGGTCAGGGGGCTAAATATGGCTACACCTTC	CASSGQGAKYGYTF
.	few	TRBV19	TRBJ2-1	TGTGCCAGTAGTATACAAGGGGAGAACCCGTCCAGTGAGCAGTTCTTC	CASSIQGENPSSEQFF
.	many	TRBV14	TRBJ2-5	TGTGCCAGCAGCCCCAGGGGAGAAGAGACCCAGTACTTC	CASSPRGEETQYF